This T cell receptor (beta chain) was profiled in a study of blood T cells in healthy people across ages. Study-level findings and limits: A strong correlation between TCR beta diversity and naive T cell percentage was seen.

Note on this clonotype: As yet, its antigen is unknown.

Alongside a J-beta primer mix, a sample-barcoded 5' primer served in a second PCR lasting roughly 6 to 11 cycles. TCRdb passed the 5' RACE reads through MiXCR, listing each CDR3 protein once. The sample has roughly 1.5 million distinct CDR3 sequences, approximately 43% seen once; the top ten hold about 3.8%. Each individual donor underwent a draw of approximately 10 milliliters of peripheral blood. Trimming left V 6 bases short and J 3 bases short, with 15 bases between. CDR1 and CDR2 (germline): MNHEY, SMNVEV (reference sequence). This CDR3 region has 15 residues. This sequence joins TRBV27 and TRBJ1-5, with D hard to call. The material sequenced was blood. The sequence came from a woman between 18 and 29 years old in good health. CDR3: CASRPVSGPNQPQHF. CDR3 in DNA: TGTGCCAGCAGACCTGTGAGCGGGCCCAATCAGCCCCAGCATTTT.